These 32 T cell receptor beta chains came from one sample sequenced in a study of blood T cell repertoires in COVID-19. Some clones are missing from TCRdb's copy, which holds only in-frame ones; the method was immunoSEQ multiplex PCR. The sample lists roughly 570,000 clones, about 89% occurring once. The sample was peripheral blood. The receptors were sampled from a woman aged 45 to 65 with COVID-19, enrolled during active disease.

CDR3 protein: CASSPQQNYGYTF. CDR3 in DNA: TGTGCCAGCTCACCACAACAGAACTATGGCTACACCTTC. This rearrangement joins TRBV18 to TRBJ1-2; no clear D. This CDR3 is built from 13 residues. Germline CDR1 is KGHSH and CDR2 is LQKENI. Trimming removed 1 base from V and 2 bases from J, with 5 bases in between.

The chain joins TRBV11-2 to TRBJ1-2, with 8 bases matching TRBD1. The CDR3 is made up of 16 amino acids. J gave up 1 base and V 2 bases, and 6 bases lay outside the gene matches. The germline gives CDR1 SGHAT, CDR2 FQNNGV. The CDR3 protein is CASSLRLTGVNYGYTF. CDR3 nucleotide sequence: TGTGCCAGCAGCTTAAGGTTGACAGGGGTTAACTATGGCTACACCTTC.

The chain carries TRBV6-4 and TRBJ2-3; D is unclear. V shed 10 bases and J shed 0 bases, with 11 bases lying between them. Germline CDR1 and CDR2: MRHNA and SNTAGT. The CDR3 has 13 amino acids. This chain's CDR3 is CATSAESTDTQYF. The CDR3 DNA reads TGTGCCACCTCTGCGGAGAGCACAGATACGCAGTATTTT.

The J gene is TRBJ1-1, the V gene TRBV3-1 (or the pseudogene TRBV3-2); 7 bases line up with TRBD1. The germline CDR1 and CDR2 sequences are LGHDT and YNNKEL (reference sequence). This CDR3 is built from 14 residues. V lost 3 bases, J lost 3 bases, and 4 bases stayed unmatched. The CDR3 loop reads CASSQPTGHTEAFF. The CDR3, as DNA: TGTGCCAGCAGCCAGCCGACAGGGCACACTGAAGCTTTCTTT.

In DNA form, the CDR3 reads TGTGCCAGCAGCTCGGGACTCCCCTGGTTGCCCTACGAGCAGTACTTC. Amino acid sequence: CASSSGLPWLPYEQYF. V is TRBV3-1 (or the pseudogene TRBV3-2) and J is TRBJ2-7, with D perhaps TRBD2 (6 bases). The V end was cut by 5 bases, the J end by 2 bases, with 19 bases between. The CDR3 totals 16 residues. Germline CDR1 LGHDT, CDR2 YNNKEL (reference sequence).

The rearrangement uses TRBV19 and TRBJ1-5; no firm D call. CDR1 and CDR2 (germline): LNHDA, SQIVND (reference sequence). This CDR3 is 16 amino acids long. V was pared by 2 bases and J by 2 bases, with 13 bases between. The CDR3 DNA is TGTGCCAGTAGTATAATCACCCCGGGAGGCAATCAGCCCCAGCATTTT. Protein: CASSIITPGGNQPQHF.

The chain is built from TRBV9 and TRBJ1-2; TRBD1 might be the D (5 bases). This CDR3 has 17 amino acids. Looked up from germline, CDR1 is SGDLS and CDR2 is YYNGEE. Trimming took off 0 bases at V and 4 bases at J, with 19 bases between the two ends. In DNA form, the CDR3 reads TGTGCCAGCAGCGTAGGGGGCAGTTTACCCCGGACCTATGGCTACACCTTC. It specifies CASSVGGSLPRTYGYTF.

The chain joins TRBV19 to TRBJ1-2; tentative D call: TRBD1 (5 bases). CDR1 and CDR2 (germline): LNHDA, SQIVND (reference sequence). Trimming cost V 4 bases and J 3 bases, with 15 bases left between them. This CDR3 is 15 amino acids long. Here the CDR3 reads CASSTPQGRYYGYTF. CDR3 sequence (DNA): TGTGCCAGTAGTACCCCCCAGGGTAGGTACTATGGCTACACCTTC.

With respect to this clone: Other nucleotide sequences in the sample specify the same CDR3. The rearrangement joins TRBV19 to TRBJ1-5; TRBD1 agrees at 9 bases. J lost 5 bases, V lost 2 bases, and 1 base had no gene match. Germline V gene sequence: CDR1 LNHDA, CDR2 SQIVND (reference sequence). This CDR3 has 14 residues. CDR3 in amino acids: CASSIRDRDQPQHF. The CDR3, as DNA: TGTGCCAGTAGTATAAGGGACAGGGATCAGCCCCAGCATTTT.

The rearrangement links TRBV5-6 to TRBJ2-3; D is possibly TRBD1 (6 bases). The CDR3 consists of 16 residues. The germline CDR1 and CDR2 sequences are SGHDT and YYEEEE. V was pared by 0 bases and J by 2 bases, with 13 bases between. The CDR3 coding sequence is TGTGCCAGCAGCTTGGTGGGGGCAGGGTACACAGATACGCAGTATTTT. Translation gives CASSLVGAGYTDTQYF. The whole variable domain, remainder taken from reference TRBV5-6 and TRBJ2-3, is DAGVTQSPTHLIKTRGQQVTLRCSPKSGHDTVSWYQQALGQGPQFIFQYYEEEERQRGNFPDRFSGHQFPNYSSELNVNALLLGDSALYLCASSLVGAGYTDTQYFGPGTRLTVL.

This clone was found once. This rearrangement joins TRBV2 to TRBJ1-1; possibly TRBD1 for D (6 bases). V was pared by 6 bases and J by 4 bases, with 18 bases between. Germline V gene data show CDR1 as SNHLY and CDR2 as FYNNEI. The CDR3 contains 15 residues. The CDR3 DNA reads TGTGCCAGCAGCGATGACGCACAGGGATCCACTGAAGCTTTCTTT. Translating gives CASSDDAQGSTEAFF.

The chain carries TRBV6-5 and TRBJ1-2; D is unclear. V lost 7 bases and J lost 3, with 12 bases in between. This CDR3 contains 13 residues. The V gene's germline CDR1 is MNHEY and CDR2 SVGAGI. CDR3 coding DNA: TGTGCCAGCAAAGGAGGGCCCGACTATGGCTACACCTTC. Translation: CASKGGPDYGYTF.

CDR3 region: CASHRAYEQYF. DNA of the CDR3: TGTGCCAGCCACAGGGCCTACGAGCAGTACTTC. The chain combines TRBV6-5 with TRBJ2-7, with a tentative D call TRBD1 (6 bases). The CDR3 length is 11 residues. Trimming removed 8 bases from V and 2 bases from J, with 7 bases in between. CDR1 MNHEY and CDR2 SVGAGI come from the germline V gene.

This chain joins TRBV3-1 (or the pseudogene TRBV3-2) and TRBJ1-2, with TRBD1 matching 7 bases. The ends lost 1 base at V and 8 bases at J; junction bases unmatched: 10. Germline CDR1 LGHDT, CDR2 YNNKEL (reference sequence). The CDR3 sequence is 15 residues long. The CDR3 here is CASSQGTASGGGYTF. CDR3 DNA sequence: TGTGCCAGCAGCCAAGGGACAGCCTCAGGGGGGGGCTACACCTTC.

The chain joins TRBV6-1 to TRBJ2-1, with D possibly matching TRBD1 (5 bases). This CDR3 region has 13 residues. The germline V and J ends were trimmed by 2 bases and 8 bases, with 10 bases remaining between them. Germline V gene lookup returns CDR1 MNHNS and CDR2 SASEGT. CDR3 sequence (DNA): TGTGCCAGCAGTGAAACAGGCCTCTATGAGCAGTTCTTC. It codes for CASSETGLYEQFF.

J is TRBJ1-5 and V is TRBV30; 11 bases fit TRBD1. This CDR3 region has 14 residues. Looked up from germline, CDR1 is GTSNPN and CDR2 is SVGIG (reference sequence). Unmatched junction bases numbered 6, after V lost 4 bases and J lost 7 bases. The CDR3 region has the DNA TGTGCCTGGACCCTAGGACAGGGGGCACAGCCCCAGCATTTT. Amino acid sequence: CAWTLGQGAQPQHF. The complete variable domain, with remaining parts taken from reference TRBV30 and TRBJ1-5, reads SQTIHQWPATLVQPVGSPLSLECTVEGTSNPNLYWYRQAAGRGLQLLFYSVGIGQISSEVPQNLSASRPQDRQFILSSKKLLLSDSGFYLCAWTLGQGAQPQHFGDGTRLSIL.

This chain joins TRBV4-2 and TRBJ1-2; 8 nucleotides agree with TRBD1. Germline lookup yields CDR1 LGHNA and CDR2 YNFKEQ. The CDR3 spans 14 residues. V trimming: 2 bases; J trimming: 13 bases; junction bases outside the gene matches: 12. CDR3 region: CASSQRIQGASGTF. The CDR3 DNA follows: TGTGCCAGCAGCCAAAGGATTCAGGGGGCGAGCGGCACCTTC.

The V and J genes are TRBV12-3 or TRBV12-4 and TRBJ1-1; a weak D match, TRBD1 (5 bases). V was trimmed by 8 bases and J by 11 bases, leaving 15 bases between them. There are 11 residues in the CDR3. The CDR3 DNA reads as TGTGCCAGCGGGGGGGTATTGGATGCTTTCTTT. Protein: CASGGVLDAFF.

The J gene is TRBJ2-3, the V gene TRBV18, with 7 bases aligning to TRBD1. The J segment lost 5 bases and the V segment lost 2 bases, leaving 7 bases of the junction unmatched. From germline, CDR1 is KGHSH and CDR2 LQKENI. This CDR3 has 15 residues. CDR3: CASSPTQGQGDTQYF. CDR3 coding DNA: TGTGCCAGCTCACCAACACAGGGGCAGGGAGATACGCAGTATTTT.

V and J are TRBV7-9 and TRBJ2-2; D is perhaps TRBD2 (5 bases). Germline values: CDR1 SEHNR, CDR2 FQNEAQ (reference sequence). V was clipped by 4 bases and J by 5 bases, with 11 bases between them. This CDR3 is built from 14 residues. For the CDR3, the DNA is TGTGCCAGCAGCTACCGACGGGGAACCGGGGAGCTGTTTTTT. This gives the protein CASSYRRGTGELFF.

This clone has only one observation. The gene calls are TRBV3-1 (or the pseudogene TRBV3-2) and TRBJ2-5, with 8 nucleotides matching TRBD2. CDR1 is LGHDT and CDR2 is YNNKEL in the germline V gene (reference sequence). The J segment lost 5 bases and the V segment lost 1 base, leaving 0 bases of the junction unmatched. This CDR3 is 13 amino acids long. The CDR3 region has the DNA TGTGCCAGCAGCCAAGCGGGGGGGGAGACCCAGTACTTC. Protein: CASSQAGGETQYF.

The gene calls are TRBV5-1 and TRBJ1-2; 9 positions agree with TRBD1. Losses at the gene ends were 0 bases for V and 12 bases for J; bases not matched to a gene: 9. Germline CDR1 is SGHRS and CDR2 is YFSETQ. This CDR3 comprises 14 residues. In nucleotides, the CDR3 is TGCGCCAGCAGCTTGGGTAGGACAGGGGACAGTCACACCTTC. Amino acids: CASSLGRTGDSHTF.

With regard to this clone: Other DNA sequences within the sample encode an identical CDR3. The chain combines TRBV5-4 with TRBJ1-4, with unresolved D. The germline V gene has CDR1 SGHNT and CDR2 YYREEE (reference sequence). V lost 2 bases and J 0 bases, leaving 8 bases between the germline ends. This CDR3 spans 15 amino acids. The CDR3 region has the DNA TGTGCCAGCAGCTTTTCGGGTGCAACTAATGAAAAACTGTTTTTT. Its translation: CASSFSGATNEKLFF.

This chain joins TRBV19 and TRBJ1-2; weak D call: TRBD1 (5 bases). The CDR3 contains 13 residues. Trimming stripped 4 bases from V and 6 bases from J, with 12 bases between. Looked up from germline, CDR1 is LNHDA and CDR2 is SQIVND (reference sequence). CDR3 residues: CASSNLEGDGYTF. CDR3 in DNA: TGTGCCAGTAGTAACCTGGAAGGGGATGGCTACACCTTC.

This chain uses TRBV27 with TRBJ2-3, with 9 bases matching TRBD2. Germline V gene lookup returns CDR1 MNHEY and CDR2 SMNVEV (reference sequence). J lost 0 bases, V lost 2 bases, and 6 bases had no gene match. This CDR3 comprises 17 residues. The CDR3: CASSLRRLAGSTDTQYF. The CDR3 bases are TGTGCCAGCAGTTTAAGGCGTCTAGCGGGGAGCACAGATACGCAGTATTTT.

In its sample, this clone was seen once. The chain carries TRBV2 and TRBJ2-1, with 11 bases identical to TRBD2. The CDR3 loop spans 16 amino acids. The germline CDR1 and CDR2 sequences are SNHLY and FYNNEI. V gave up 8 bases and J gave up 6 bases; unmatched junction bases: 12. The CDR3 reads CASGRLTSGGLNEQFF. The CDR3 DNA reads TGTGCCAGCGGGAGGCTAACTAGCGGGGGTCTCAATGAGCAGTTCTTC. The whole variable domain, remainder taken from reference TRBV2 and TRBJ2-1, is EPEVTQTPSHQVTQMGQEVILRCVPISNHLYFYWYRQILGQKVEFLVSFYNNEISEKSEIFDDQFSVERPDGSNFTLKIRSTKLEDSAMYFCASGRLTSGGLNEQFFGPGTRLTVL.

The CDR3, as DNA: TGCGCCAGCAGCTTGTTTTATTCCGAAGAGACCCAGTACTTC. Its protein is CASSLFYSEETQYF. The chain links TRBV5-1 to TRBJ2-5; D not resolved. The CDR3 sequence is 14 residues long. CDR1 and CDR2 from the germline V gene are SGHRS and YFSETQ. Deletions cut 1 base from V and 3 bases from J, with 10 bases between. Variable domain in full (rest from reference TRBV5-1 and TRBJ2-5): KAGVTQTPRYLIKTRGQQVTLSCSPISGHRSVSWYQQTPGQGLQFLFEYFSETQRNKGNFPGRFSGRQFSNSRSEMNVSTLELGDSALYLCASSLFYSEETQYFGPGTRLLVL.

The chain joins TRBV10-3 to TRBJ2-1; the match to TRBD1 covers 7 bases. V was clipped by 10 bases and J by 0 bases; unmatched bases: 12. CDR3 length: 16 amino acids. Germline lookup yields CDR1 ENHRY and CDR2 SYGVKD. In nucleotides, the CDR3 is TGTGCCACTCAAAACAGGGGTCGGAGCTCCTACAATGAGCAGTTCTTC. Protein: CATQNRGRSSYNEQFF.

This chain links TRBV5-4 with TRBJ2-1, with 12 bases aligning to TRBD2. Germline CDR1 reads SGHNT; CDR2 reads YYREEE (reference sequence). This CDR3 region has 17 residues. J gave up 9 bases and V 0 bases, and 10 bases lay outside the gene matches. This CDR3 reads CASSLAPLAGGLVEQFF. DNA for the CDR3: TGTGCCAGCAGCTTGGCTCCTCTAGCGGGGGGGCTCGTTGAGCAGTTCTTC.

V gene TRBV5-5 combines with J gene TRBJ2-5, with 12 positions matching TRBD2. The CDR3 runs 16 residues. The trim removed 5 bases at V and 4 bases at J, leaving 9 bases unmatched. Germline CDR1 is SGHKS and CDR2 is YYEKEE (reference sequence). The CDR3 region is CASSPGLAGPGETQYF. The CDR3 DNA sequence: TGTGCCAGCAGTCCCGGACTAGCGGGACCCGGAGAGACCCAGTACTTC. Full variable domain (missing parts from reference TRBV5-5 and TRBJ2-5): DAGVTQSPTHLIKTRGQQVTLRCSPISGHKSVSWYQQVLGQGPQFIFQYYEKEERGRGNFPDRFSARQFPNYSSELNVNALLLGDSALYLCASSPGLAGPGETQYFGPGTRLLVL.

CDR3 sequence (DNA): TGTGCCAGCAGCTCACCGCAGGGAGGCGGGGCCAACGTCCTGACTTTC. It translates to CASSSPQGGGANVLTF. The J gene is TRBJ2-6, the V gene TRBV7-9; a possible D gene is TRBD2 (6 bases). The V end lost 4 bases, the J end lost 4 bases, and 14 bases lay between the germline ends. The length of the CDR3 is 16 residues. CDR1 and CDR2 (germline): SEHNR, FQNEAQ (reference sequence).

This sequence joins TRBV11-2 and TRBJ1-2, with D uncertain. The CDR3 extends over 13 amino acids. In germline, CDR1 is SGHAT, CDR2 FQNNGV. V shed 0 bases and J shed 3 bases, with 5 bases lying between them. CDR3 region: CASSLDDYYGYTF. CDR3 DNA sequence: TGTGCCAGCAGCTTAGACGACTACTATGGCTACACCTTC.